Sequencing of this T cell receptor (beta chain) was carried out in a study of blood T cell repertoires in COVID-19. Overall study: The cDNA or gDNA used as material had been derived from T cells, B-cell-depleted T cells, or PBMCs.

Germline V gene sequence: CDR1 SEHNR, CDR2 FQNEAQ (reference sequence). Trimming removed 1 base from V and 3 bases from J; junction bases left unmatched: 4. The CDR3 contains 16 residues. Enrolled during active infection, Seattle patients were then followed longitudinally. This clone rates as medium-sized (0.01 to 0.1%). The protocol was immunoSEQ multiplex PCR, while the TCRdb copy is restricted to in-frame clones and leaves out a portion. The data show over 45,000 clones, 87% seen once. This TCR derives from a man aged 35 to 55 with COVID-19, enrolled during active disease. The J gene is TRBJ2-1, the V gene TRBV7-9; 9 nucleotides match TRBD2. Sequencing input: peripheral blood. This CDR3 reads CASSLVAGAFYNEQFF. CDR3 DNA sequence: TGTGCCAGCAGCTTAGTAGCGGGGGCATTCTACAATGAGCAGTTCTTC.